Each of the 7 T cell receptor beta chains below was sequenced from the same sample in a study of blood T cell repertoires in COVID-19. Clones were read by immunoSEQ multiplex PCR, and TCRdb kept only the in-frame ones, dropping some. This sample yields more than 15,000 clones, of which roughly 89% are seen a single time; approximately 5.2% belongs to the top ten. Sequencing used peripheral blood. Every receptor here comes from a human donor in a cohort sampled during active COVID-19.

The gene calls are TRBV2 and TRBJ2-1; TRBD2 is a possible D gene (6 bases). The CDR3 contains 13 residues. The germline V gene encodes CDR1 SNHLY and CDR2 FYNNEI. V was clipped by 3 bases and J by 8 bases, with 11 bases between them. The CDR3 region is CASSDGGRDEQFF. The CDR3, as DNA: TGTGCCAGCAGTGACGGGGGTCGGGATGAGCAGTTCTTC. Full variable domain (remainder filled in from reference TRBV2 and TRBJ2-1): EPEVTQTPSHQVTQMGQEVILRCVPISNHLYFYWYRQILGQKVEFLVSFYNNEISEKSEIFDDQFSVERPDGSNFTLKIRSTKLEDSAMYFCASSDGGRDEQFFGPGTRLTVL.

The CDR3 bases are TGCAGCGTCAACAGGGGGACCTACAATGAGCAGTTCTTC. It is translated as CSVNRGTYNEQFF. V and J are TRBV29-1 and TRBJ2-1; 8 positions agree with TRBD1. The V and J ends lost 6 bases and 2 bases, in that order; junction bases with no gene match: 3. This CDR3 is built from 13 residues. Germline lookup yields CDR1 SQVTM and CDR2 ANQGSEA.

CDR3 region: CASSSGNTEAFF. CDR3 sequence (DNA): TGCGCCAGCAGCTCGGGGAACACTGAAGCTTTCTTT. The chain uses TRBV5-1 and TRBJ1-1, with no clear D. The CDR3 is 12 residues long. The ends were cut back, 3 bases at V and 1 base at J, with 4 bases in the middle. Germline lookup yields CDR1 SGHRS and CDR2 YFSETQ.

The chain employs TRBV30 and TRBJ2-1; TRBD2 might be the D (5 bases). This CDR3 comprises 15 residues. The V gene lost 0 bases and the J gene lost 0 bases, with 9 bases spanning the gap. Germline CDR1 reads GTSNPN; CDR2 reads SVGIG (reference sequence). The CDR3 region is CAWSVGGGSYNEQFF. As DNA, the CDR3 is TGTGCCTGGAGTGTGGGCGGAGGCTCCTACAATGAGCAGTTCTTC.

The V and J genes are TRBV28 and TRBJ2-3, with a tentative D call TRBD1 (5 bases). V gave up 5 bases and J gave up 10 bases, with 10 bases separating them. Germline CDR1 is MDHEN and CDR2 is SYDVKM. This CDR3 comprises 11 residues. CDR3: CASSLRVSQYF. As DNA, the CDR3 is TGTGCCAGCAGTCTCAGGGTCTCGCAGTATTTT.

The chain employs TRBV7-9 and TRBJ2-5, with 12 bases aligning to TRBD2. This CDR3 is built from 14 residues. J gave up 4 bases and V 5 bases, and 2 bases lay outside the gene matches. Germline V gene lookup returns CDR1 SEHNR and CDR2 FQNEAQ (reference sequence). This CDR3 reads CASSRLAGVETQYF. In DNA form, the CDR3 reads TGTGCCAGCAGCCGACTAGCGGGAGTAGAGACCCAGTACTTC.

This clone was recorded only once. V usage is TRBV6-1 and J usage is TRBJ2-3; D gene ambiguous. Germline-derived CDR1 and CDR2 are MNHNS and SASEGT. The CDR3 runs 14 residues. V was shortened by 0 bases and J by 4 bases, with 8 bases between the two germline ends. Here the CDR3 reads CASSEAGRADTQYF. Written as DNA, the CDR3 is TGTGCCAGCAGTGAAGCGGGCCGCGCAGATACGCAGTATTTT.